This entry features one T cell receptor (beta chain) sequence. The CDR3 sequence is 13 residues long. The V end lost 2 bases, the J end lost 2 bases, and 10 bases lay between the germline ends. The germline CDR1 and CDR2 sequences are GTSNPN and SVGIG (reference sequence). The data originate from a study of technical replicates of blood from several donors. Here immunoSEQ multiplex PCR was the method, and the copy in TCRdb shows in-frame clones only, minus some. The top ten clones hold about 0.37% of a sample with approximately 95,000 clones, 95% of them seen once. The V call is TRBV30, the J call TRBJ2-7; D is unresolved. This TCR derives from a human donor in good health. Material for sequencing was T cells isolated from PBMCs. The CDR3 DNA sequence: TGTGCCTGGAGTAAAGCCTTCCCCTACGAGCAGTACTTC. Its protein product is CAWSKAFPYEQYF.